This record covers a single T cell receptor beta chain. Antigen unknown. The sample comes from a study of OX40 agonist ivuxolimab in advanced cancers. At the level of the study: In this trial design, patients received ivuxolimab intravenously at 0.01 to 10 mg/kg every 2 weeks.

General observations from the study: Clonal expansion from baseline to week 6 occurred in both CD4+ and CD8+ T cells.

The CDR3 is made up of 15 amino acids. Germline-derived CDR1 and CDR2 are MNHEY and SVGAGI. V was cut by 2 bases and J by 2 bases, with 13 bases left in between. Assay used: immunoSEQ multiplex PCR; TCRdb lists only in-frame clones, some missing. The sample shows around 83,000 clones, roughly 84% of them seen only once. The receptor was derived from an adult with an advanced solid tumor such as melanoma, head and neck, liver or kidney cancer. The sample here was CD4+ or CD8+ T cells sorted from blood, taken in a trial of the OX40 agonist ivuxolimab. The chain couples TRBV6-5 to TRBJ2-7, with TRBD2 as a possible D gene (5 bases). The CDR3 here is CASSYKHRGAYEQYF. The CDR3 coding sequence is TGTGCCAGCAGTTACAAACACCGGGGTGCCTACGAGCAGTACTTC.